The entry below gives a single TCR beta chain sequence along with its context. Its cognate antigen is unknown. The method was immunoSEQ multiplex PCR; TCRdb's version includes in-frame clones alone and lacks a portion of them. The sample contains 120,000 to 150,000 clones, roughly 90% of which appear only once. CDR3 size: 12 residues. Germline V gene lookup returns CDR1 SGHTA and CDR2 FQGNSA. Deletions cut 4 bases from V and 7 bases from J, with 7 bases between. This sample was included in a study of T cell responses to AZD1222 COVID-19 vaccine. In the study overall: The analysis combined second doses at about 4 or about 12 weeks.

Study-level results: Repertoires were obtained solely post-peak T cell response. White British ancestry dominated among donors, who included more females, and clonal diversity was possibly underestimated.

This clonotype originated in an adult in good health. The starting material was peripheral blood, obtained on day 0 of AZD1222 vaccination. V and J are TRBV7-2 and TRBJ2-2; D not resolved. The CDR3 here is CASSSDFGELFF. CDR3 bases: TGTGCCAGCAGCTCAGACTTCGGGGAGCTGTTTTTT.